These T cell receptor beta chains were read from a single sample in a study of shared clonotypes between healthy human individuals. Measured with immunoSEQ multiplex PCR; TCRdb has only the in-frame clones, and not every one. The sample yields some 2.1 million clones, roughly 96% seen once. Sequences were obtained from naive CD4+ T cells sorted from blood. Every receptor here comes from a man aged 18-30 years in good health. Each CDR3 is given with its conserved first and last residue. The D gene is left open where the match is weak. Rows may omit the clone size; those that give it use once, few, many or a size class.

J gene	V gene	D gene	clone size	CDR3 DNA	CDR3 protein
TRBJ2-7	TRBV18	.	.	TGTGCCAGCTCACCAGATGTTCCCTACGAGCAGTACTTC	CASSPDVPYEQYF
TRBJ1-5	TRBV30	TRBD1	many	TGTGCCTGGAGTGCGGATCGGGACAGTAGGTATAGCAATCAGCCCCAGCATTTT	CAWSADRDSRYSNQPQHF
TRBJ1-1	TRBV7-2	.	.	TGTGCCAGCAGCCGCGACCGGGGGAGTGCTGAAGCTTTCTTT	CASSRDRGSAEAFF
TRBJ2-6	TRBV19	.	.	TGTGCCAGTAGTCCAAGCCCCTCTGGGGCCAACGTCCTGACTTTC	CASSPSPSGANVLTF
TRBJ2-1	TRBV5-1	.	.	TGCGCCAGCAGCTTGGGTCTCGGGAATGAGCAGTTCTTC	CASSLGLGNEQFF
TRBJ1-5	TRBV7-9	.	few	TGTGCCAGCAGCTTAGGAGGCCAGCCCCAGCATTTT	CASSLGGQPQHF
TRBJ2-1	TRBV10-3	.	.	TGTGCCATCAGTGAGTCGTTTAGGGACGTTGCCTACAATGAGCAGTTCTTC	CAISESFRDVAYNEQFF
TRBJ2-3	TRBV7-9	TRBD2	.	TGTGCCAGCAACACCCGGACCACGGGAGGCGCAGATACGCAGTATTTT	CASNTRTTGGADTQYF
TRBJ1-2	TRBV5-1	TRBD1	.	TGCGCCAGCAGGATTGGATTACAGGGGCGGAATGGCTACACCTTC	CASRIGLQGRNGYTF
TRBJ1-2	TRBV7-9	.	.	TGTGCCAGCAGTCCAAACTTAGAGGGAAGGAGCTATGGCTACACCTTC	CASSPNLEGRSYGYTF
TRBJ2-5	TRBV7-2	.	.	TGTGCCAGCGGGCAGGGGCGACCGTCAGAGACCCAGTACTTC	CASGQGRPSETQYF
TRBJ2-5	TRBV10-3	TRBD1	.	TGTGCCATCAGTGAGTCCAAGGGGACAGGACGTGGGGAGACCCAGTACTTC	CAISESKGTGRGETQYF